The following is a TCR beta chain sequence with its context. The sample is drawn from a study of blood T cell repertoires in COVID-19. Study overall: COVID-19 samples collected from the United States, Italy and Spain covered acute and convalescent phases. Sample material is recorded as cDNA or gDNA derived from T cells, B-cell-depleted T cells, or PBMCs.

In the original processing: Using reference gene primer amplification, nucleated cell counts were estimated. Data came from immunoSEQ multiplex PCR; TCRdb stores just in-frame clones and leaves some out. V and J calls and clone size are given by that table; D and trimming were obtained from the DNA. The sample comprises roughly 180,000 clones, under 90% of which are singletons, and 5.5% to 7.5% rests with the top ten. The germline V gene has CDR1 SNHLY and CDR2 FYNNEI. V lost 8 bases to trimming and J lost 0 bases; unmatched junction nucleotides: 0. The CDR3 sequence is 14 residues long. V and J are TRBV2 and TRBJ2-2; 10 bases align to TRBD1. Input material: peripheral blood. This receptor was identified in a human donor in a cohort sampled during active COVID-19. CDR3 nucleotides: TGTGCCAGCGGACAGGGGGCGAACACCGGGGAGCTGTTTTTT. Protein product: CASGQGANTGELFF.